This T cell receptor (beta chain) was sequenced during a study of T cell repertoires in cytomegalovirus infection. The wider study: Indications of both CMV infection and matching HLA type were provided by public TCR beta signatures. Study-level points and caveats: What dominated the ex vivo response were HLA-C-restricted CMV-specific TCR beta clonotypes.

MiXCR was run by TCRdb on the reads, yielding one entry per CDR3 protein. This sample has 680,000 or so distinct CDR3 sequences, with 35% to 45% found just once. About this clonotype itself: Its antigen is unidentified. One junction end does not reproduce the germline sequence, and a read error may be involved.

CDR1 is LNHDA, CDR2 SQIVND, per germline (reference sequence). This CDR3 spans 14 amino acids. The rearrangement joins TRBV19 to TRBJ1-1; no clear D gene. The receptor was derived from a human donor in good health (CMV status not recorded). Some clones in this sample may be carry-over from other donors' samples. Sequencing used PBMCs. Here the CDR3 reads CAISTDRAGTEAFF. CDR3 in DNA: TGTGCCATTAGTACCGACCGTGCTGGCACTGAAGCTTTCTTT.